This TCR beta chain was sequenced during a study of T cells expressing NK-cell markers. About the study: Sorted CD3+CD56-NKG2C+, CD3+CD56+NKG2C- and CD3+CD56+NKG2C+ T cells were the source of the TCR beta repertoires. HCMV seropositivity marked seven of the eight sequenced donors; one was seronegative.

Concerning this clonotype itself: No antigen is known for it.

TCR beta libraries carry UMIs added by 5'RACE template switching. TCRdb re-called the 5' RACE reads and catalogs CDR3 proteins one per entry, DNA excluded. Reported are about 260,000 distinct CDR3 sequences; the ten largest clones contain about 0.39%. Overall study results and limits: Of the CD8+ T cells in roughly 6 donors, 1.0-7.0% belonged to dominant NKG2C+ clonotypes.

The sequence derives from a man aged 18-30 years in good health. Source material: blood T cells: a sorted CD56 or NKG2C T cell subset, CD4+ or CD8+ T cells, or bulk PBMC T cells (not recorded which).

CDR3 loop: CSGTGTGTLAGGTEQFF. The chain has TRBV29-1 and TRBJ2-1; checking the TCRdb D call of TRBD1 is not possible without DNA. The CDR3 length is 17 residues. Germline V gene lookup returns CDR1 SQVTM and CDR2 ANQGSEA.